This is a list of T cell receptor beta chains from one sample in a study of T cells in Graves' hyperthyroidism and ophthalmopathy. TCRdb reprocessed the multiplex PCR reads via MiXCR and lists one record per CDR3 protein. The table records a few hundred thousand distinct CDR3 sequences, around 13% of them present only once. Input material: blood. The source is a woman between 35 and 50 years old with Graves' ophthalmopathy. The CDR3 runs from the conserved cysteine through the conserved F or W. The order of the fields is clone size, V gene, J gene, CDR3 protein. The size entry is marked missing in some rows and otherwise reads once, few, many or a size class.

-	TRBV7-2	TRBJ2-7	CASSSRTSGSGEQYF
few	TRBV10-3	TRBJ1-3	CAITEPGVGNTIYF
few	TRBV25-1	TRBJ1-4	CASSELGAKGPGLFF
many	TRBV7-8	TRBJ1-2	CASSQDRVRGGYTF
-	TRBV18	TRBJ1-1	CASSPGQGDRNTEAFF
-	TRBV2	TRBJ1-4	CASSVPPRGEKLFF
few	TRBV2	TRBJ1-6	CASSVRAGTNYSPLHF
few	TRBV19	TRBJ2-7	CASSTTGYVNEQYF
many	TRBV5-5	TRBJ2-5	CASSLALAGETQYF
-	TRBV11-3	TRBJ2-5	CASSLGPRRQGETQYF